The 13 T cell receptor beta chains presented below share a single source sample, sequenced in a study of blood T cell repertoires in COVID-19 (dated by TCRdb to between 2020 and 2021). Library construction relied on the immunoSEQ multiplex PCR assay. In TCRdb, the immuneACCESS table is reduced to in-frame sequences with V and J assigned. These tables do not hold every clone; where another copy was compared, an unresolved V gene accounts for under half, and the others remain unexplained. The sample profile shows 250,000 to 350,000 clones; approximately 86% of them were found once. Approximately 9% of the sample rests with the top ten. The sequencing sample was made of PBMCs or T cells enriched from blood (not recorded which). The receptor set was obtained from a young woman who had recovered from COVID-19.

CDR3 in amino acids: CACAGTPSNYGYTF. CDR3 nucleotides: TGTGCCTGCGCCGGGACACCCTCTAACTATGGCTACACCTTC. This chain joins TRBV30 and TRBJ1-2, with D perhaps TRBD1 (6 bases). The V and J ends lost 6 bases and 0 bases respectively, with 14 bases between them. This CDR3 spans 14 amino acids. The germline CDR1 and CDR2 sequences are GTSNPN and SVGIG (reference sequence). Variable domain in full (rest from reference TRBV30 and TRBJ1-2): SQTIHQWPATLVQPVGSPLSLECTVEGTSNPNLYWYRQAAGRGLQLLFYSVGIGQISSEVPQNLSASRPQDRQFILSSKKLLLSDSGFYLCACAGTPSNYGYTFGSGTRLTVV.

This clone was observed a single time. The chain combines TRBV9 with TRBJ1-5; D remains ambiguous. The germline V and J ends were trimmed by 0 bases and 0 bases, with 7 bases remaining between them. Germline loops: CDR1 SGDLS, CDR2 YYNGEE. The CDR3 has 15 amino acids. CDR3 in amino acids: CASSVAPGSNQPQHF. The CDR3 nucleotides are TGTGCCAGCAGCGTAGCCCCAGGTAGCAATCAGCCCCAGCATTTT.

The CDR3 spells CASSQDGAGLAGGPTTYEQYF. Written as DNA, the CDR3 is TGCGCCAGCAGCCAAGATGGGGCGGGACTAGCGGGAGGGCCAACGACGTACGAGCAGTACTTC. The chain carries TRBV4-1 and TRBJ2-7; 16 nucleotides line up with TRBD2. Germline V gene data show CDR1 as MGHRA and CDR2 as YSYEKL. The CDR3 covers 21 residues. V gave up 0 bases and J gave up 4 bases; unmatched junction bases: 15.

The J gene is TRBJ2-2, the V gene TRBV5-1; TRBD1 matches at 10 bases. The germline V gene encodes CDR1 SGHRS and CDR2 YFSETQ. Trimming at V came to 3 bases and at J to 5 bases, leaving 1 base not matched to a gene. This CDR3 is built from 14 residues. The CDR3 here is CASSWTGGTGELFF. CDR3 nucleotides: TGCGCCAGCAGCTGGACAGGGGGGACCGGGGAGCTGTTTTTT. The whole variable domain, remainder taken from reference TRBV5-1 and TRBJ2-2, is KAGVTQTPRYLIKTRGQQVTLSCSPISGHRSVSWYQQTPGQGLQFLFEYFSETQRNKGNFPGRFSGRQFSNSRSEMNVSTLELGDSALYLCASSWTGGTGELFFGEGSRLTVL.

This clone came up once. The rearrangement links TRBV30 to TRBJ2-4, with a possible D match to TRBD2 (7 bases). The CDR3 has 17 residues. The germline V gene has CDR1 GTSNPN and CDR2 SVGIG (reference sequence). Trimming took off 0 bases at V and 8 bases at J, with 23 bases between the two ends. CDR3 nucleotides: TGTGCCTGGAGTGTATTCGGCCCCCGGGGGGCCCTTGACATTCAGTACTTC. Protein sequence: CAWSVFGPRGALDIQYF.

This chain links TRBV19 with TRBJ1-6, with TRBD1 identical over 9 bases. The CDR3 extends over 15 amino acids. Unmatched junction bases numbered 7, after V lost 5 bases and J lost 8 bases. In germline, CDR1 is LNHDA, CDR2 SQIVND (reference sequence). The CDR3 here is CASSVTWDRDSPLHF. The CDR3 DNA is TGTGCCAGTAGTGTCACCTGGGACAGGGATTCACCCCTCCACTTT.

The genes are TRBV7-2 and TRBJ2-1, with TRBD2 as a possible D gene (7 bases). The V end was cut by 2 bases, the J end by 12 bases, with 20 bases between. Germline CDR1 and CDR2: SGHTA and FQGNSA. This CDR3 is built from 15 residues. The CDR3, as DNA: TGTGCCAGCAGCTTAAGGGTGGCGGGGGCCGGAGGGCAGTTCTTC. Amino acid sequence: CASSLRVAGAGGQFF.

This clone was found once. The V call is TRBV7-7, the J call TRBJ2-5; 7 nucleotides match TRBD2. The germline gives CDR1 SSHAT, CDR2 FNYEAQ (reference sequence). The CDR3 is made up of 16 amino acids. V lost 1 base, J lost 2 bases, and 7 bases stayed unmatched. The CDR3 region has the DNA TGTGCCAGCAGCTTAGTTGGGGGGGGAAGTCAAGAGACCCAGTACTTC. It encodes CASSLVGGGSQETQYF.

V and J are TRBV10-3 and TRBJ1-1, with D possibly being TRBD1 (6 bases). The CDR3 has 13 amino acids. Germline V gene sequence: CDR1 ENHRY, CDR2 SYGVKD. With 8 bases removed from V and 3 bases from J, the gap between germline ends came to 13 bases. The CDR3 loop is CAIRGAPDTEAFF. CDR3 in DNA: TGTGCCATCCGGGGGGCACCGGACACTGAAGCTTTCTTT.

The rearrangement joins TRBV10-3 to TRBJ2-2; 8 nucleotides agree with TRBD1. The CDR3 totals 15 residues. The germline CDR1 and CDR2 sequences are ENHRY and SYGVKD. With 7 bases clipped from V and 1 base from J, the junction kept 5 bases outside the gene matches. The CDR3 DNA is TGTGCCATCAAGACCGGGACAGGGAACACCGGGGAGCTGTTTTTT. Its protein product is CAIKTGTGNTGELFF.

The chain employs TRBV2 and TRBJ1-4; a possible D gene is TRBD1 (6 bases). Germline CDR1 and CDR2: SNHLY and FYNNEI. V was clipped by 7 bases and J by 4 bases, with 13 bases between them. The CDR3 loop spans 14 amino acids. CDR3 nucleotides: TGTGCCAGCAAGGTCACAGGGAGTAATGAAAAACTGTTTTTT. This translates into CASKVTGSNEKLFF. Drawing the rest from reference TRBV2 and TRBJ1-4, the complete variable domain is EPEVTQTPSHQVTQMGQEVILRCVPISNHLYFYWYRQILGQKVEFLVSFYNNEISEKSEIFDDQFSVERPDGSNFTLKIRSTKLEDSAMYFCASKVTGSNEKLFFGSGTQLSVL.

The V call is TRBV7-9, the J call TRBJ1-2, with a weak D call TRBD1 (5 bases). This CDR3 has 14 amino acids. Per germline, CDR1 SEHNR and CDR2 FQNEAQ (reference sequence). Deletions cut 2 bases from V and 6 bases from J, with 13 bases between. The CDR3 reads CASSLPTREDGYTF. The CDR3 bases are TGTGCCAGCAGCTTACCCACCAGGGAGGATGGCTACACCTTC.

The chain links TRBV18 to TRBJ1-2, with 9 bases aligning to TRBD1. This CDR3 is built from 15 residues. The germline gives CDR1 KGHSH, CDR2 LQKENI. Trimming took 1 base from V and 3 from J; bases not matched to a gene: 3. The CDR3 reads CASSPHRGHDYGYTF. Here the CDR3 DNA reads TGTGCCAGCTCACCACACAGGGGGCACGACTATGGCTACACCTTC.